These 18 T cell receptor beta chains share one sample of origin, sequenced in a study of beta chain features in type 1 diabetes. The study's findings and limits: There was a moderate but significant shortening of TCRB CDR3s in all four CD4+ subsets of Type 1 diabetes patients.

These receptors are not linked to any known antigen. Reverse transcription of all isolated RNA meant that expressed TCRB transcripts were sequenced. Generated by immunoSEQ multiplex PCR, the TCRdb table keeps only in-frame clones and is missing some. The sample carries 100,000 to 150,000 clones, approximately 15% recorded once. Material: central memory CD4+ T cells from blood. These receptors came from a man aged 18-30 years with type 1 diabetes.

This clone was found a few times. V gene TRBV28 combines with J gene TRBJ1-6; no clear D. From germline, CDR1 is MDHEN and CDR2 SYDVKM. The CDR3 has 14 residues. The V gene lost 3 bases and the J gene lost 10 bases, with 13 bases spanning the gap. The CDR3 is CASSLGGFYSPLHF. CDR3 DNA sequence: TGTGCCAGCAGTTTGGGAGGGTTTTACTCACCCCTCCACTTT.

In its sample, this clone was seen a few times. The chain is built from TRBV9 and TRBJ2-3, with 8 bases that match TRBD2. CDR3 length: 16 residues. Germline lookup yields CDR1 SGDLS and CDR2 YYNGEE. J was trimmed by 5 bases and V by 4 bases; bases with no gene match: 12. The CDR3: CASSLDSGIGGDTQYF. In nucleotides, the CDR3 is TGTGCCAGCAGCCTCGATAGCGGGATTGGCGGAGATACGCAGTATTTT.

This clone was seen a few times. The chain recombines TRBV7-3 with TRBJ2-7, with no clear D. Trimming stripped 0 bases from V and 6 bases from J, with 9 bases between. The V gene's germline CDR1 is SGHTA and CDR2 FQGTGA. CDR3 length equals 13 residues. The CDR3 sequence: CASSLTPWAEQYF. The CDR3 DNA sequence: TGTGCCAGCAGCTTAACCCCTTGGGCCGAGCAGTACTTC.

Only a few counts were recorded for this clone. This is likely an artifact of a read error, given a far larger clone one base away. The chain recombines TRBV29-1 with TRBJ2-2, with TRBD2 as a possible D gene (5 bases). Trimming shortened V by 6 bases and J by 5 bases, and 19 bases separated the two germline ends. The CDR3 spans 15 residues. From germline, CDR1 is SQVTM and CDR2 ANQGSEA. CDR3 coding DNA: TGCAGCGTGAGACCGGTGGCGGACTGGACCGGGGAGCTGTTTTTT. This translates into CSVRPVADWTGELFF.

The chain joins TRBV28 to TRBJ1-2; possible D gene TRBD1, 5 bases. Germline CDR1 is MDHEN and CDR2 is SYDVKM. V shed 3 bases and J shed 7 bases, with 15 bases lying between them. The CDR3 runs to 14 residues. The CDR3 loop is CASSFPGPTFGYTF. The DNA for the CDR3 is TGTGCCAGCAGTTTTCCAGGGCCGACGTTTGGCTACACCTTC.

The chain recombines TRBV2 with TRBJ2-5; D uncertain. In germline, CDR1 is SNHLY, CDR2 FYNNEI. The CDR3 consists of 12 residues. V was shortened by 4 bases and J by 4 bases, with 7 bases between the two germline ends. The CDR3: CASSGLGETQYF. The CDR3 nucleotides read TGTGCCAGCAGTGGGTTGGGAGAGACCCAGTACTTC.

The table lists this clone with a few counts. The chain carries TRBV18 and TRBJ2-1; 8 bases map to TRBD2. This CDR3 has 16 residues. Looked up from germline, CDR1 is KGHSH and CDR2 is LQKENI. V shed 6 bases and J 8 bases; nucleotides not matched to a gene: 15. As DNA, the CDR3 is TGTGCCAGCTCCCAGCAGCCGGGACTAGGTCTCGATGAGCAGTTCTTC. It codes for CASSQQPGLGLDEQFF.

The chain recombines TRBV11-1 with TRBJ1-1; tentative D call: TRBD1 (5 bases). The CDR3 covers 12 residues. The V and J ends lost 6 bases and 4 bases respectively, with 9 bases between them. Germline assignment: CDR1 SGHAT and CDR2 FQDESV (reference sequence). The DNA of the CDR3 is TGTGCCAGCAGTGAGGGGAGCACTGAAGCTTTCTTT. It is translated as CASSEGSTEAFF.

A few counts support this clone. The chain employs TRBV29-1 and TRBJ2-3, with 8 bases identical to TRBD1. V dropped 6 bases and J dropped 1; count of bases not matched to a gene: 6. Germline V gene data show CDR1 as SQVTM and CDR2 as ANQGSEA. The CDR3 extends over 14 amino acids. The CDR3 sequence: CSVTTGQGTDTQYF. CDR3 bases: TGCAGCGTCACTACGGGACAGGGCACAGATACGCAGTATTTT.

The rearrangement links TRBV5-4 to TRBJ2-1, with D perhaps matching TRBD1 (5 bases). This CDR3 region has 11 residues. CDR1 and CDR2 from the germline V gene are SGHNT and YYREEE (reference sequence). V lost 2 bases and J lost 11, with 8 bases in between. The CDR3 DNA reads TGTGCCAGCAGCTTAAACAGGAAGCAGTTCTTC. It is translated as CASSLNRKQFF.

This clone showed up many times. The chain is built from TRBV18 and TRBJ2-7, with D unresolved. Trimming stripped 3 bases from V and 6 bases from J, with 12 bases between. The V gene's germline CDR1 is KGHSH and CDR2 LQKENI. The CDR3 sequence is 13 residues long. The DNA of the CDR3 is TGTGCCAGCTCACCGGTCCCGAATAGCGAGCAGTACTTC. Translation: CASSPVPNSEQYF.

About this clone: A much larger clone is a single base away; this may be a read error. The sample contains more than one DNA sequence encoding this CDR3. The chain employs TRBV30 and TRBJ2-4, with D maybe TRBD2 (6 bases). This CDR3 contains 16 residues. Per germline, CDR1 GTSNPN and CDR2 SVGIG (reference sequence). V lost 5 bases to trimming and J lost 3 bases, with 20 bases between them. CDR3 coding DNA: TGTGCCTGGGGAGTCGGAGGGCTGTTGGACAAAAACATTCAGTACTTC. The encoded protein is CAWGVGGLLDKNIQYF. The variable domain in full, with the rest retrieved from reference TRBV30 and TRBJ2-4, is SQTIHQWPATLVQPVGSPLSLECTVEGTSNPNLYWYRQAAGRGLQLLFYSVGIGQISSEVPQNLSASRPQDRQFILSSKKLLLSDSGFYLCAWGVGGLLDKNIQYFGAGTRLSVL.

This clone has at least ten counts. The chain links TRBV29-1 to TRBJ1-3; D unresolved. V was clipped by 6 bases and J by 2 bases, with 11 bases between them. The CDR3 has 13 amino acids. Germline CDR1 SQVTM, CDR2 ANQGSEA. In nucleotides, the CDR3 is TGCAGCGTCGAAAAGGGAGCTGGAAACACCATATATTTT. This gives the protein CSVEKGAGNTIYF.

The CDR3 protein is CAWSLRGARDTQYF. The CDR3 coding sequence is TGTGCCTGGAGTCTGCGGGGGGCACGAGATACGCAGTATTTT. This rearrangement joins TRBV30 to TRBJ2-3; 8 bases fit TRBD2. Germline V gene data show CDR1 as GTSNPN and CDR2 as SVGIG (reference sequence). J was trimmed by 5 bases and V by 2 bases; bases with no gene match: 6. This CDR3 is built from 14 residues.

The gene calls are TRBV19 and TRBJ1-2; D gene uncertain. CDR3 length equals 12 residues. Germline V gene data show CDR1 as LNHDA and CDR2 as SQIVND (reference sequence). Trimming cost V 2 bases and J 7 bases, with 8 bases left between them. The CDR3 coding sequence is TGTGCCAGTAGTATACCTACTGGTGGCTACACCTTC. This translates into CASSIPTGGYTF.

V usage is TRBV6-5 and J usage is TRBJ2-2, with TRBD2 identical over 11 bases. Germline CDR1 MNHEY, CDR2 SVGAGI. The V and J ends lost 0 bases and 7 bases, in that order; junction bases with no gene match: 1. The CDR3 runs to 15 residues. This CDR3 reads CASSYSTSGDGELFF. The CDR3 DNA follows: TGTGCCAGCAGTTACTCGACTAGCGGGGACGGGGAGCTGTTTTTT.

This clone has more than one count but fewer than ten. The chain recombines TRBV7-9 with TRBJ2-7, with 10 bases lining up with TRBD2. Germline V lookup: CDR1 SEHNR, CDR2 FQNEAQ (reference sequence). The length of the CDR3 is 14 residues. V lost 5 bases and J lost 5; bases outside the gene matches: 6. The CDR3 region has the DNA TGTGCCAGCAGCCGGACTAGCGGTAGGGACGAGCAGTACTTC. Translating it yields CASSRTSGRDEQYF.

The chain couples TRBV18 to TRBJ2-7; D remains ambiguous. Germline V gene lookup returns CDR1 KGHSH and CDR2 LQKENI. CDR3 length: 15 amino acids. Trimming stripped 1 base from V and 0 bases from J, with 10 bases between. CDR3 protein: CASSPQDGASYEQYF. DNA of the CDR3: TGTGCCAGCTCACCACAGGACGGTGCCTCCTACGAGCAGTACTTC.